This TCR beta chain was obtained from a study of monozygotic twins with inflammatory bowel disease. The study's findings and limits: Whether twins were concordant or discordant made no difference to repertoire similarity, possibly from limited power.

A remark on this clonotype: What it binds is not known.

Eight separate reactions per sample served to make cDNA. Addition of UMIs with a 6-nucleotide sample barcode was achieved by template switching. For each CDR3 protein, TCRdb gives one entry from its re-call of the 5' RACE reads, without DNA. The sample data list around 410,000 distinct CDR3 sequences. CDR3 length: 14 amino acids. Germline V gives CDR1 MNHNS, CDR2 SASEGT. Sequenced sample: blood. The chain uses TRBV6-1 and TRBJ1-2. The receptor was derived from a human donor with ulcerative colitis or Crohn's disease, or a healthy co-twin of an affected twin (not recorded which). The CDR3 loop reads CASSLGPLGYGYTF.